This TCR beta chain was documented in a study of CD8 T cells in ankylosing spondylitis. Findings of the study overall: Disease-linked clones were found to be CD8+ and relatively rare in peripheral blood. Past research had described some motif variants in reactive arthritis synovial fluid and blood. Matched ankylosing spondylitis synovial fluid reportedly contained a significantly enriched population of disease-linked clones.

CDR1 DFQATT and CDR2 SNEGSKA come from the germline V gene (reference sequence). Trimming cost V 3 bases and J 5 bases, with 13 bases left between them. The CDR3 contains 13 residues. There are many counts of this clonotype. Its antigen is unknown. Libraries of TCR beta came from quantitative 5'-RACE with molecular barcodes. TCRdb used MiXCR to reprocess the 5' RACE reads, holding one entry per CDR3 protein. The repertoire includes about 170,000 distinct CDR3 sequences, around 16% of them detected once, and approximately 7.6% sits in the top ten. V and J are TRBV20-1 and TRBJ2-5, with D possibly TRBD1 on 5 matching bases. This clonotype was obtained from a male donor with ankylosing spondylitis or in good health (not recorded which). Sequencing was performed on blood, either unsorted or a sorted T cell fraction (not recorded which). The CDR3 nucleotides read TGCAGTGCTAGTGGCAGGGCGACGGAGACCCAGTACTTC. It codes for CSASGRATETQYF.